This T cell receptor beta chain was observed in a study of shared clonotypes between healthy human individuals. Study-wide context: A couple of women and three men aged 18 to 49 made up the donors.

Germline V gene data show CDR1 as SGDLS and CDR2 as YYNGEE. The V and J ends lost 2 bases and 7 bases respectively, with 22 bases between them. The CDR3 contains 17 residues. CD8 cells regarded as naive lacked CD45RO, were positively chosen for CCR7, and omitted terminally differentiated effector memory CD45RA+ cells. Nashville, Tennessee was home to all donors, each a Caucasian adult. Assay: immunoSEQ multiplex PCR; the TCRdb copy retains only in-frame clones and omits some. The profile shows around 1.9 million clones, approximately 94% of them singletons. This TCR came from a man aged 18 to 35 in good health. Some clones in this sample may be carry-over from other donors' samples. This chain uses TRBV9 with TRBJ2-1; TRBD2 is a possible D gene (6 bases). The sample was naive CD8+ T cells from PBMCs. CDR3 sequence reads: CASSVSGRPRPGNEQFF. Written as DNA, the CDR3 is TGTGCCAGCAGCGTCTCGGGGAGGCCACGACCAGGGAATGAGCAGTTCTTC.